Presented here are 21 T cell receptor beta chains from one specimen sequenced in a study of regulatory T cells in long-lasting Graves disease. Arm-PCR of CDR3 regions with iRepertoire HTBI primers generated TCR beta libraries. TCRdb independently ran MiXCR on the multiplex PCR reads; one entry per CDR3 protein. The data contain about 530,000 distinct CDR3 sequences, about 15% of them singletons. Regarding time point: newly diagnosed GD, antithyroid drugs for less than 3 months. Following extraction of RNA from PBMCs, that RNA was used to make the TCR library. These data were also reused for a study on T cells in Graves' hyperthyroidism and ophthalmopathy.

The sample was peripheral blood mononuclear cells (PBMCs), taken at new diagnosis, from a patient treated with antithyroid drugs. All receptors derive from a woman aged 35 to 59 with Graves disease.

The rearrangement links TRBV10-3 to TRBJ2-7; D is perhaps TRBD2 (7 bases). CDR3 length equals 14 residues. V lost 8 bases to trimming and J lost 4 bases, with 18 bases between them. The germline V gene encodes CDR1 ENHRY and CDR2 SYGVKD. Here the CDR3 reads CAIREAGAWYEQYF. CDR3 sequence (DNA): TGTGCCATCCGGGAGGCAGGGGCTTGGTACGAGCAGTACTTC.

This clonotype was recorded many times. The chain combines TRBV5-1 with TRBJ1-1; D is unclear. The length of the CDR3 is 15 residues. V was shortened by 2 bases and J by 1 base, with 12 bases between the two germline ends. Germline CDR1 SGHRS, CDR2 YFSETQ. CDR3 sequence (DNA): TGCGCCAGCAGCTTAACACAGTTTGAGAACACTGAAGCTTTCTTT. Translating gives CASSLTQFENTEAFF. The full variable domain, in which reference TRBV5-1 and TRBJ1-1 provide the parts outside the CDR3, is KAGVTQTPRYLIKTRGQQVTLSCSPISGHRSVSWYQQTPGQGLQFLFEYFSETQRNKGNFPGRFSGRQFSNSRSEMNVSTLELGDSALYLCASSLTQFENTEAFFGQGTRLTVV.

This clonotype occurred a few times. Given a much more abundant clone one base away, this may be a read error. The V gene is TRBV28, the J gene TRBJ1-1, with TRBD1 matching over 8 bases. Per the germline V gene, CDR1 is MDHEN and CDR2 is SYDVKM. J was trimmed by 10 bases and V by 8 bases; bases with no gene match: 21. The CDR3 runs 16 residues. For the CDR3, the DNA is TGTGCCAGCGGTTACCCCGGACAGGGAGCCAGGGACGGAGCTTTCTTT. Residues: CASGYPGQGARDGAFF. Filled out from reference TRBV28 and TRBJ1-1, the complete variable domain reads DVKVTQSSRYLVKRTGEKVFLECVQDMDHENMFWYRQDPGLGLRLIYFSYDVKMKEKGDIPEGYSVSREKKERFSLILESASTNQTSMYLCASGYPGQGARDGAFFGQGTRLTVV.

On this clonotype: One junction end does not reproduce the germline sequence, and a read error may be involved. The chain carries TRBV11-2 and TRBJ2-4; 9 bases align to TRBD2. The CDR3 is made up of 12 amino acids. Germline V gene data show CDR1 as SGHAT and CDR2 as FQNNGV. DNA of the CDR3: TGTGCCAGCAGTCTGAGCGGGAGGACCTCACACTTC. Translating it yields CASSLSGRTSHF. Combining the CDR3 with reference TRBV11-2 and TRBJ2-4 gives the whole variable domain EAGVAQSPRYKIIEKRQSVAFWCNPISGHATLYWYQQILGQGPKLLIQFQNNGVVDDSQLPKDRFSAERLKGVDSTLKIQPAKLEDSAVYLCASSLSGRTSHFGAGTRLSVL.

This clonotype was counted ten times or more. The chain recombines TRBV20-1 with TRBJ2-3; D may match TRBD1 or TRBD2 (5 bases each). Germline assignment: CDR1 DFQATT and CDR2 SNEGSKA (reference sequence). Trimming took 6 bases from V and 2 from J, leaving 18 bases between them. This CDR3 has 15 amino acids. The DNA for the CDR3 is TGCAGTGCAAGAACCGGGACGCACTACACAGATACGCAGTATTTT. Protein product: CSARTGTHYTDTQYF.

There are many counts of this clonotype. This sequence joins TRBV28 and TRBJ1-5, with D possibly being TRBD1 (6 bases). Trimming removed 6 bases at V and 1 base at J, with 13 bases between. Per the germline V gene, CDR1 is MDHEN and CDR2 is SYDVKM. CDR3 size: 15 residues. The CDR3 bases are TGTGCCAGCAGCACAGGGATCCGGAGCAATCAGCCCCAGCATTTT. Amino acids: CASSTGIRSNQPQHF. Full variable domain (missing parts from reference TRBV28 and TRBJ1-5): DVKVTQSSRYLVKRTGEKVFLECVQDMDHENMFWYRQDPGLGLRLIYFSYDVKMKEKGDIPEGYSVSREKKERFSLILESASTNQTSMYLCASSTGIRSNQPQHFGDGTRLSIL.

As regards this clonotype: At one boundary the junction diverges from the germline segment, which might be a read error. The chain has TRBV15 and TRBJ2-4, with D possibly TRBD1 on 6 matching bases. The germline CDR1 and CDR2 sequences are LNHNV and YYDKDF (reference sequence). This CDR3 contains 12 residues. CDR3 protein: CATSRDGDIRDF. The CDR3, as DNA: TGTGCCACCAGCAGAGATGGGGACATCAGGGACTTC.

This clonotype was seen a few times. V gene TRBV7-9 combines with J gene TRBJ2-5, with 8 bases fitting TRBD1. V dropped 4 bases and J dropped 9; count of bases not matched to a gene: 13. The CDR3 covers 15 residues. Per the germline V gene, CDR1 is SEHNR and CDR2 is FQNEAQ (reference sequence). The CDR3 DNA sequence: TGTGCCAGCAGCTGGGGACAGGCCCTCCGTAGAGCCCAGTACTTC. Translated: CASSWGQALRRAQYF.

This clonotype was seen a few times. V gene TRBV18 combines with J gene TRBJ1-1; D is uncertain. The CDR3 length is 13 residues. The V and J ends lost 4 bases and 5 bases respectively, with 11 bases between them. Germline values: CDR1 KGHSH, CDR2 LQKENI. The CDR3 DNA reads TGTGCCAGCTCACGGGAACAAGGGACTGAAGCTTTCTTT. Translating it yields CASSREQGTEAFF.

In regard to this clonotype: This likely comes from a read error, as the CDR3 has no conserved phenylalanine or tryptophan at its end. The genes are TRBV14 and TRBJ1-6; no reliable D call. Looked up from germline, CDR1 is SGHDN and CDR2 is FVKESK. The CDR3 is 12 residues long. V lost 4 bases and J lost 13, with 11 bases in between. CDR3 residues: CASSLGPAPLHS. The CDR3 DNA reads as TGTGCCAGCAGCCTTGGGCCAGCCCCCCTCCACTCT.

CDR3 bases: TGTGCCAGCAGCTTGGCAGGGGTGGACGAGCAGTACTTC. It is translated as CASSLAGVDEQYF. The chain carries TRBV7-9 and TRBJ2-7, with TRBD1 as a possible D gene (6 bases). Per germline, CDR1 SEHNR and CDR2 FQNEAQ (reference sequence). The germline V and J ends were trimmed by 3 bases and 5 bases, with 11 bases remaining between them. The CDR3 consists of 13 residues.

This clonotype came up many times. V gene TRBV11-3 combines with J gene TRBJ2-1; 9 bases agree with TRBD1. Unmatched junction bases numbered 10, after V lost 7 bases and J lost 9 bases. Germline V gene data show CDR1 as SGHNT and CDR2 as YENEEA. The CDR3 has 14 amino acids. The CDR3 spells CASTRIQGAVEQFF. The CDR3 DNA follows: TGTGCCAGCACCAGAATACAGGGGGCGGTTGAGCAGTTCTTC.

The table lists this clonotype with many counts. The rearrangement uses TRBV11-3 and TRBJ2-7; no reliable D call. Germline assignment: CDR1 SGHNT and CDR2 YENEEA. This CDR3 contains 11 residues. Trimming took off 5 bases at V and 3 bases at J, with 5 bases between the two ends. Written as DNA, the CDR3 is TGTGCCAGCAGCGAGCACTACGAGCAGTACTTC. Its protein is CASSEHYEQYF.

This clonotype occurred a few times. An end of the junction differs from the germline gene, which may be a read error. This chain uses TRBV20-1 with TRBJ1-2; D perhaps matches TRBD1 (5 bases). This CDR3 region has 13 residues. Looked up from germline, CDR1 is DFQATT and CDR2 is SNEGSKA (reference sequence). CDR3 protein: CSARGQGSYGYTF. The CDR3 nucleotides are TGCAGTGCCAGAGGGCAGGGCAGCTATGGCTACACCTTC.

This clonotype was counted a few times. The chain joins TRBV18 to TRBJ1-3; TRBD1 aligns across 10 bases. In germline, CDR1 is KGHSH, CDR2 LQKENI. J lost 0 bases, V lost 3 bases, and 5 bases had no gene match. This CDR3 is built from 17 residues. CDR3 in amino acids: CASSPPGQGHSGNTIYF. In DNA form, the CDR3 reads TGTGCCAGCTCACCGCCGGGACAGGGGCACTCTGGAAACACCATATATTTT.

Many counts were recorded for this clonotype. The rearrangement uses TRBV6-9 and TRBJ1-1; no definite D call. V was clipped by 3 bases and J by 2 bases, with 13 bases between them. This CDR3 contains 15 residues. Germline CDR1 MNHGY, CDR2 SVAAGI. CDR3 amino acids: CASSYRADGNTEAFF. In DNA, the CDR3 is TGTGCCAGCAGTTACCGGGCAGATGGAAACACTGAAGCTTTCTTT.

This clonotype was detected ten times or more. The chain uses TRBV2 and TRBJ1-1; D is unclear. Trimming stripped 8 bases from V and 6 bases from J, with 10 bases between. The CDR3 has 11 residues. Germline V gene data show CDR1 as SNHLY and CDR2 as FYNNEI. The CDR3 is CASGISAEAFF. The CDR3 DNA reads TGTGCCAGCGGGATAAGCGCTGAAGCTTTCTTT.

DNA of the CDR3: TGCAGCGTAGAGGACAGGGGTGATATCGCTGAAGCTTTCTTT. Translation gives CSVEDRGDIAEAFF. This chain joins TRBV29-1 and TRBJ1-1, with 9 bases aligning to TRBD1. The germline CDR1 and CDR2 sequences are SQVTM and ANQGSEA. The CDR3 runs 14 residues. V was clipped by 6 bases and J by 6 bases; unmatched bases: 11.

In nucleotides, the CDR3 is TGTGCCAGCTCATCAACAGGACAGTTCCTCTACGAGCAGTACTTC. It codes for CASSSTGQFLYEQYF. The J gene is TRBJ2-7, the V gene TRBV18, with TRBD1 as a possible D gene (6 bases). The germline gives CDR1 KGHSH, CDR2 LQKENI. The CDR3 runs 15 residues. Trimming pared 5 bases from V and 3 bases from J, leaving 17 bases between.

This clonotype has at least ten counts. V is TRBV6-1 and J is TRBJ2-5, with a tentative D call TRBD1 (5 bases). Trimming cost V 6 bases and J 5 bases, with 10 bases left between them. Germline V lookup: CDR1 MNHNS, CDR2 SASEGT. CDR3 length: 12 residues. DNA of the CDR3: TGTGCCAGCAGGGCAGGGTTGGAGACCCAGTACTTC. Encoded protein: CASRAGLETQYF.

In this sample, this clonotype turned up a few times. The V gene is TRBV30, the J gene TRBJ1-5; D uncertain. With 0 bases removed from V and 6 bases from J, the gap between germline ends came to 6 bases. The germline gives CDR1 GTSNPN, CDR2 SVGIG (reference sequence). The CDR3 runs 12 residues. The CDR3 sequence: CAWSVLGQPQHF. CDR3 coding DNA: TGTGCCTGGAGTGTACTCGGTCAGCCCCAGCATTTT. The whole variable domain, remainder taken from reference TRBV30 and TRBJ1-5, is SQTIHQWPATLVQPVGSPLSLECTVEGTSNPNLYWYRQAAGRGLQLLFYSVGIGQISSEVPQNLSASRPQDRQFILSSKKLLLSDSGFYLCAWSVLGQPQHFGDGTRLSIL.